This TCR beta chain was documented in a study of a mutant IDH1 vaccine in newly diagnosed glioma. About the study: Receipt of radiotherapy, temozolomide, or both preceded the study, and most received both. Study results and caveats: Pseudoprogression appeared independent of alterations in top peripheral clonotypes. Evidence of vaccine-induced immune responses was documented in approximately 93% of patients.

This sample's time point: baseline, week 1 (first vaccination visit). The treatment denotes: pre-vaccination baseline after standard-of-care therapy. The donors had new WHO grade 3 or 4 astrocytomas; these were IDH1-mutant and ATRX-lost. TCRdb keeps only in-frame clones here, not all; method: immunoSEQ multiplex PCR. The sample lists 55,000 to 70,000 clones; 75% to 85% were seen once. This clone was detected a few times. Its specificity is unknown. Germline V CDR1 and CDR2: WNHNN, SYGVQD (reference sequence). Trimming left V 2 bases short and J 4 bases short, with 18 bases between. This CDR3 is built from 18 residues.

The sequenced sample was PBMCs, obtained from a glioma patient treated with radiotherapy, temozolomide or both. The receptor was derived from a middle-aged man with glioma. This chain joins TRBV10-1 and TRBJ1-6; a possible D gene is TRBD1 (5 bases). The CDR3 coding sequence is TGCGCCAGCAGTGAGCGAACGGGGACCCGAGGGTATAATTCACCCCTCCACTTT. It codes for CASSERTGTRGYNSPLHF.